The clone carrying this T cell receptor (beta chain) has at least ten counts. TCRdb recomputed calls from the RT-PCR reads with MiXCR, one row per CDR3 protein. Of approximately 88,000 distinct CDR3 sequences listed, approximately 5.2% are singletons. V lost 3 bases and J lost 2, with 8 bases in between. CDR1 and CDR2 from the germline V gene are KGHSH and LQKENI. The CDR3 is 15 residues long. These data are taken from a study of patients and donors after allogeneic stem cell transplantation. The TCR originated in a human donor who was either an allogeneic HSCT recipient or a stem cell or donor lymphocyte infusion donor (not recorded which). It is not recorded whose cells these are; they may come from a transplant donor. The chain combines TRBV18 with TRBJ2-6; possible D gene TRBD2, 5 bases. The material sequenced was blood, either unsorted or a sorted T cell fraction (not recorded which). The CDR3 region is CASSPGGAGANVLTF. For the CDR3, the DNA is TGTGCCAGCTCACCCGGAGGTGCTGGGGCCAACGTCCTGACTTTC.